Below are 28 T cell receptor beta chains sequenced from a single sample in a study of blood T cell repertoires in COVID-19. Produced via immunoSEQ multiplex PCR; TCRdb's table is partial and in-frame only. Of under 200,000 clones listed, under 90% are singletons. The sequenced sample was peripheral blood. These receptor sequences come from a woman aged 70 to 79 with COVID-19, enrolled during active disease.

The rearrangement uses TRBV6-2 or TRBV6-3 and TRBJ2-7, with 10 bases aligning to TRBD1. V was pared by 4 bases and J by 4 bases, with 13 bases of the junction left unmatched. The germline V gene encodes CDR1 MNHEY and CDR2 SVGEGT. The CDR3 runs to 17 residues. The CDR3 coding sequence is TGTGCCAGCAGTTCGACGCGACAGGGGGCAATAATGTACGAGCAGTACGTC. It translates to CASSSTRQGAIMYEQYV.

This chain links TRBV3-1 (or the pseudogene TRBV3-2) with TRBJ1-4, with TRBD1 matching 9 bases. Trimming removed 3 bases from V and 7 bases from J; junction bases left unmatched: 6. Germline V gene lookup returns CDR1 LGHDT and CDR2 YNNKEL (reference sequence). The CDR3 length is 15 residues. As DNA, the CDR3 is TGTGCCAGCAGCCAGGGGACAGGGTCGCGTGAAAAACTGTTTTTT. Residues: CASSQGTGSREKLFF.

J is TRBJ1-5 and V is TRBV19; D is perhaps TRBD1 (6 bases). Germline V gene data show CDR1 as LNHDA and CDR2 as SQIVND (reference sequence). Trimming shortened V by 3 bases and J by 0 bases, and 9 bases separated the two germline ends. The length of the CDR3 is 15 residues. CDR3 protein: CASSMGHNSNQPQHF. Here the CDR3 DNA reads TGTGCCAGTAGTATGGGACACAATAGCAATCAGCCCCAGCATTTT.

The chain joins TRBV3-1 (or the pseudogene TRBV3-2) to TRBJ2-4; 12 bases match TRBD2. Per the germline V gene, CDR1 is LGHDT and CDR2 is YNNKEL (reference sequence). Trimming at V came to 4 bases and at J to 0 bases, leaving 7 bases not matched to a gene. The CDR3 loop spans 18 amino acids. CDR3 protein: CASSPRTSGALAKNIQYF. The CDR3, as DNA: TGTGCCAGCAGCCCGCGGACTAGCGGGGCCTTAGCCAAAAACATTCAGTACTTC.

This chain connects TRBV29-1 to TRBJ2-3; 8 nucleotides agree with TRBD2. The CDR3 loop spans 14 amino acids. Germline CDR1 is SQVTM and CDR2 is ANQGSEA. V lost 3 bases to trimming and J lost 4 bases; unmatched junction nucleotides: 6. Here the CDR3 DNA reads TGCAGCGTTGATTCCAGCGGGAGCCCAGATACGCAGTATTTT. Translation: CSVDSSGSPDTQYF.

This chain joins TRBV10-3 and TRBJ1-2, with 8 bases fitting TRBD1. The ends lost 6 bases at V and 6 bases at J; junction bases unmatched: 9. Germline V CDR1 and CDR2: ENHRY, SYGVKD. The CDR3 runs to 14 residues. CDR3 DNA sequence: TGTGCCATCAGGCGGACAGGGTTGGATAATGGCTACACCTTC. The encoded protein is CAIRRTGLDNGYTF.

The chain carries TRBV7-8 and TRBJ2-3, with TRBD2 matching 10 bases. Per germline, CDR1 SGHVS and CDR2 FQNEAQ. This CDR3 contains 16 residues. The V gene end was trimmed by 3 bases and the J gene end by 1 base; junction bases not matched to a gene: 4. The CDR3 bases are TGTGCCAGCAGCTTGCCAGCGGGGGGGCGCACAGATACGCAGTATTTT. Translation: CASSLPAGGRTDTQYF.

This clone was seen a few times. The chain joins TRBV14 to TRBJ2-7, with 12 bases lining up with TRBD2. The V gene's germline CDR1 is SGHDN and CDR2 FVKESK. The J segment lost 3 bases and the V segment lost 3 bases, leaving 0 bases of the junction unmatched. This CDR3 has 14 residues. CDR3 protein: CASSQGLAGYEQYF. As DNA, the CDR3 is TGTGCCAGCAGCCAGGGACTAGCGGGCTACGAGCAGTACTTC.

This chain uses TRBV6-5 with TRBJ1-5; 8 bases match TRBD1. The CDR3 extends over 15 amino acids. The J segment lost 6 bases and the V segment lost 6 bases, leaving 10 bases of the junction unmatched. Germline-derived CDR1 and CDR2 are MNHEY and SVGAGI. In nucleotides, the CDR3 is TGTGCCAGCAGCTCTGGACAGGGCTGGGGTCAGCCCCAGCATTTT. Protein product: CASSSGQGWGQPQHF.

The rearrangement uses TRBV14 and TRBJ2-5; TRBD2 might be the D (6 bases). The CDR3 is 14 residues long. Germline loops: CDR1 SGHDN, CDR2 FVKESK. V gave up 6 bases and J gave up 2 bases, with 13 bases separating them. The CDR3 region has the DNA TGTGCCAGCAGTTTTTCCCGGGGGCAAGAGACCCAGTACTTC. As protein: CASSFSRGQETQYF.

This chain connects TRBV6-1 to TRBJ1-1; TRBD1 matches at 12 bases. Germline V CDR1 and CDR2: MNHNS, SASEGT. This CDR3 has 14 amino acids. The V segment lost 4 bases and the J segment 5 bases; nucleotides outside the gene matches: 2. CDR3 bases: TGTGCCAGCAGTGCGGGACAGGGGGCGACTGAAGCTTTCTTT. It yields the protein CASSAGQGATEAFF.

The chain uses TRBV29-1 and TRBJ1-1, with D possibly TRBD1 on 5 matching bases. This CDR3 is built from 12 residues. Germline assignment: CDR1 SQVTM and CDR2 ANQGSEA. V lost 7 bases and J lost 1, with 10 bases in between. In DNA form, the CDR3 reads TGCAGCGGCGGGACGGGGAACACTGAAGCTTTCTTT. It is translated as CSGGTGNTEAFF.

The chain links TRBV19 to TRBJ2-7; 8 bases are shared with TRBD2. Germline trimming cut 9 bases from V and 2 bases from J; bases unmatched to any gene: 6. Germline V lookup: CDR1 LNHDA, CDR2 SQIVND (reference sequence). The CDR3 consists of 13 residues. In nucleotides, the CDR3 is TGTGCCAGCTCAACTAGCGGAGCCTACGAGCAGTACTTC. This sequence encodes CASSTSGAYEQYF.

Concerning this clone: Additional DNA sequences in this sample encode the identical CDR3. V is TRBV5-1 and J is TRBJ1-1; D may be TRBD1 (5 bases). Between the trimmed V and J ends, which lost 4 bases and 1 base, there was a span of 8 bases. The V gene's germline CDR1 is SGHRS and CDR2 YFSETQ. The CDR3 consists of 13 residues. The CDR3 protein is CASSLQGNTEAFF. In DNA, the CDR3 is TGCGCCAGCAGCCTTCAGGGGAACACTGAAGCTTTCTTT.

CDR3 amino acids: CASSYGPRDTQYF. The CDR3 coding sequence is TGTGCCAGCAGCTACGGGCCAAGGGATACGCAGTATTTT. V usage is TRBV6-5 and J usage is TRBJ2-3; D ambiguous. Germline V gene data show CDR1 as MNHEY and CDR2 as SVGAGI. Deletions cut 6 bases from V and 6 bases from J, with 13 bases between. The CDR3 runs 13 residues.

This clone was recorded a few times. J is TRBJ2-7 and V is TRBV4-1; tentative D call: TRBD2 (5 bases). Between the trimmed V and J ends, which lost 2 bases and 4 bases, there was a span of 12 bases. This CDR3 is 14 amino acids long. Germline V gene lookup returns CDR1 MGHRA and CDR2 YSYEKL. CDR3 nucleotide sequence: TGCGCCAGCAGCCAACTCGACGGGGAGTACGAGCAGTACGTC. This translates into CASSQLDGEYEQYV.

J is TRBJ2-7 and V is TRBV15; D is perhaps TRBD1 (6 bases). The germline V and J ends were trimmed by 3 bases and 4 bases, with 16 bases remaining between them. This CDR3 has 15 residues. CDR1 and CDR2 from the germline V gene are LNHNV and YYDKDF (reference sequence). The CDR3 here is CATSSSPSQGYEQYF. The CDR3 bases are TGTGCCACCAGCAGCTCACCCTCCCAGGGGTACGAGCAGTACTTC.

CDR3 residues: CASSPTVTGELFF. DNA for the CDR3: TGTGCCAGCAGCCCTACCGTCACCGGGGAGCTGTTTTTT. This chain joins TRBV9 and TRBJ2-2, with unresolved D. The CDR3 spans 13 residues. The V gene's germline CDR1 is SGDLS and CDR2 YYNGEE. V was shortened by 4 bases and J by 4 bases, with 8 bases between the two germline ends.

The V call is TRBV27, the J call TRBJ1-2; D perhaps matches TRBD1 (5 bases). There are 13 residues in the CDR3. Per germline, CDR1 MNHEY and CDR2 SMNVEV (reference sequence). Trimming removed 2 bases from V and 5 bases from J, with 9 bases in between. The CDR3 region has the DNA TGTGCCAGCAGTTTACAGGGTGGGTATGGCTACACCTTC. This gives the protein CASSLQGGYGYTF.

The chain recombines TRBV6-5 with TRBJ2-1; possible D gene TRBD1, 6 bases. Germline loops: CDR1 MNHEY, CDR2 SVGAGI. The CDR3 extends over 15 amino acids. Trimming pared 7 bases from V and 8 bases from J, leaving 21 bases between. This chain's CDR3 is CASIPRGIQGDEQFF. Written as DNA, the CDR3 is TGTGCCAGCATCCCGAGGGGGATACAGGGAGATGAGCAGTTCTTC.

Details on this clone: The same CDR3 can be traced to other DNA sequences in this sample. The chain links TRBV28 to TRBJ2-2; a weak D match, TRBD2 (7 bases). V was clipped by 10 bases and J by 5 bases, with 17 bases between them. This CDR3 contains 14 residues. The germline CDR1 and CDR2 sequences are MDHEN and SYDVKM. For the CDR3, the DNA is TGTGCCACAAGAGGGGGGGCAAGAACCGGGGAGCTGTTTTTT. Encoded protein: CATRGGARTGELFF. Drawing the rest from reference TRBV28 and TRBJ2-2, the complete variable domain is DVKVTQSSRYLVKRTGEKVFLECVQDMDHENMFWYRQDPGLGLRLIYFSYDVKMKEKGDIPEGYSVSREKKERFSLILESASTNQTSMYLCATRGGARTGELFFGEGSRLTVL.

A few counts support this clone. The chain's CDR3 is CASSTGLGQGAGGYTF. The CDR3 nucleotides are TGTGCCAGCAGTACCGGTCTCGGACAGGGGGCTGGGGGCTACACCTTC. This chain connects TRBV5-4 to TRBJ1-2; 11 bases line up with TRBD1. Germline lookup yields CDR1 SGHNT and CDR2 YYREEE (reference sequence). This CDR3 contains 16 residues. The V gene end was trimmed by 5 bases and the J gene end by 8 bases; junction bases not matched to a gene: 14. Variable domain in full (rest from reference TRBV5-4 and TRBJ1-2): ETGVTQSPTHLIKTRGQQVTLRCSSQSGHNTVSWYQQALGQGPQFIFQYYREEENGRGNFPPRFSGLQFPNYSSELNVNALELDDSALYLCASSTGLGQGAGGYTFGSGTRLTVV.

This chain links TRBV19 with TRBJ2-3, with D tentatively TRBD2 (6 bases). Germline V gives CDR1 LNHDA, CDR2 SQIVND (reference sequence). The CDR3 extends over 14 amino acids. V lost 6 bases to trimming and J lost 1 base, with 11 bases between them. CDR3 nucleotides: TGTGCCAGTAGAGAAGCGGGCGGCACAGATACGCAGTATTTT. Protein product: CASREAGGTDTQYF.

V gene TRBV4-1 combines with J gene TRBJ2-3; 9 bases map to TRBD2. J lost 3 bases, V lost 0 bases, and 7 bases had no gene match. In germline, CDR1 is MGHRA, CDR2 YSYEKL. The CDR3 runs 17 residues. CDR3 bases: TGCGCCAGCAGCCAAGATGGGGCGGGGGGGATGACAGATACGCAGTATTTT. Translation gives CASSQDGAGGMTDTQYF.

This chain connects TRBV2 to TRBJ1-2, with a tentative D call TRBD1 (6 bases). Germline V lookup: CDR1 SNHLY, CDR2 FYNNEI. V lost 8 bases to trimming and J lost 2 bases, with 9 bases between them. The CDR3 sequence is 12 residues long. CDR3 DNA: TGTGCCAGCGTCGGGACAAACTATGGCTACACCTTC. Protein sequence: CASVGTNYGYTF.

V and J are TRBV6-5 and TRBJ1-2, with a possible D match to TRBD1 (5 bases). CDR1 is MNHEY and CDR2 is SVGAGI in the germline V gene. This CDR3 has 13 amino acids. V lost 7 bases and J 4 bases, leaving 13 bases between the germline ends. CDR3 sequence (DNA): TGTGCCAGCATGGGGCAGCACACCTATGGCTACACCTTC. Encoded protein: CASMGQHTYGYTF.

Here the CDR3 DNA reads TGTGCCACCAGTGATTTCGGGGGGGGGTATACGCAGTATTTT. This gives the protein CATSDFGGGYTQYF. V gene TRBV24-1 combines with J gene TRBJ2-3; 8 nucleotides align to TRBD2. The CDR3 is 14 amino acids. Germline lookup yields CDR1 KGHDR and CDR2 SFDVKD. V shed 1 base, J shed 7 bases, and the junction held 3 bases outside the gene matches.

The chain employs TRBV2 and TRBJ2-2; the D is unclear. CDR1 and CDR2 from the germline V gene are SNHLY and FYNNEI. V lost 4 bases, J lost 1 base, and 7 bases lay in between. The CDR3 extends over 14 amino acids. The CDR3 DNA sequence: TGTGCCAGCAGTGTCTCCGGGAACACCGGGGAGCTGTTTTTT. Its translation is CASSVSGNTGELFF.